These T cell receptor beta chains were read from a single sample in a study of response to subunit inactivated influenza vaccine. TCRdb re-called the RT-PCR reads with MiXCR, one entry per CDR3 protein. The data hold around 570,000 distinct CDR3 sequences, with roughly 12% observed a single time. The data were also submitted as part of a second study, on T cells expressing NK-cell markers.

This specimen was PBMCs from blood, taken on the day of vaccination. All receptors come from a man in his forties or fifties who received an inactivated influenza vaccine. CDR3s include the opening cysteine and the closing phenylalanine or tryptophan. D genes are given only for firm matches. Part of the rows lack a size; the others show once, few, many or a class for expanded clones.

TRBV30,TRBJ1-1,few,NA,CAWSVLFPGNEAFF,TGTGCCTGGAGTGTACTTTTTCCGGGGAATGAAGCTTTCTTT
TRBV9,TRBJ2-1,NA,NA,CASSVATIQGRINEQFF,TGTGCCAGCAGCGTAGCTACCATTCAGGGCCGGATCAATGAGCAGTTCTTC
TRBV7-9,TRBJ2-1,few,TRBD1,CASSKGQGLFYEQFF,TGTGCCAGCAGCAAAGGACAGGGATTGTTCTATGAGCAGTTCTTC
TRBV7-9,TRBJ1-1,NA,NA,CASNVPERGNTEAFF,TGTGCCAGCAACGTTCCCGAGAGGGGGAACACTGAAGCTTTCTTT
TRBV9,TRBJ2-1,NA,TRBD2,CASSVGLAGTYNEQFF,TGTGCCAGCAGCGTAGGTCTAGCGGGGACCTACAATGAGCAGTTCTTC
TRBV19,TRBJ1-5,NA,NA,CASGLHGTIKPQHF,TGTGCCAGTGGACTACACGGGACAATTAAGCCCCAGCATTTT
TRBV6-5,TRBJ1-4,few,NA,CASSYGGGGEKLFF,TGTGCCAGCAGTTACGGAGGAGGAGGTGAAAAACTGTTTTTT
TRBV11-2,TRBJ2-4,NA,NA,CASSSPIESIAKNIQYF,TGTGCCAGCAGCTCCCCCATCGAATCTATAGCCAAAAACATTCAGTACTTC
TRBV5-1,TRBJ2-5,few,NA,CASSLFGSQETQYF,TGCGCCAGCAGCTTGTTCGGCAGTCAAGAGACCCAGTACTTC
TRBV29-1,TRBJ2-3,NA,TRBD2,CSAGLAGGQADTQYF,TGCAGCGCCGGACTAGCGGGAGGGCAAGCGGATACGCAGTATTTT
TRBV28,TRBJ1-1,few,NA,CVASLNTEAFF,TGCGTGGCCTCTTTGAACACTGAAGCTTTCTTT
TRBV2,TRBJ2-3,few,TRBD2,CASSEGAGGADTQYF,TGTGCCAGCAGTGAGGGGGCGGGAGGGGCAGATACGCAGTATTTT
TRBV20-1,TRBJ1-5,many,TRBD1,CSVQDRGPGNQPQHF,TGCAGTGTCCAAGACAGGGGGCCTGGCAATCAGCCCCAGCATTTT
TRBV20-1,TRBJ2-7,few,NA,CSAGGSGWSSYEQYF,TGCAGTGCAGGGGGGTCGGGGTGGAGCTCCTACGAGCAGTACTTC
TRBV2,TRBJ2-3,few,NA,CASGRTFTDTQYF,TGTGCCAGCGGGAGGACGTTTACAGATACGCAGTATTTT
TRBV7-8,TRBJ2-3,many,NA,CASSFISTDTQYF,TGTGCCAGCAGCTTTATTAGCACAGATACGCAGTATTTT
TRBV15,TRBJ2-3,few,TRBD2,CATSRDAGVSDTQYF,TGTGCCACCAGCAGAGATGCGGGAGTATCAGATACGCAGTATTTT
TRBV28,TRBJ2-5,few,NA,CASTIGHKNQETQYF,TGTGCCAGCACCATCGGGCACAAAAATCAAGAGACCCAGTACTTC
TRBV5-1,TRBJ2-3,NA,NA,CASSLAAATSTDTQYF,TGCGCCAGCAGCTTGGCCGCAGCAACTAGCACAGATACGCAGTATTTT
TRBV28,TRBJ2-1,few,TRBD1,CASSEQGAPYNEQFF,TGTGCCAGCAGTGAACAGGGGGCACCCTACAATGAGCAGTTCTTC
TRBV28,TRBJ1-2,few,NA,CASSLPLGQDYGYTF,TGTGCCAGCAGTTTACCACTTGGACAAGACTATGGCTACACCTTC
TRBV7-9,TRBJ2-7,NA,NA,CASSSSSAPHEQYF,TGTGCCAGCAGCTCCTCTAGCGCACCCCACGAGCAGTACTTC
TRBV5-1,TRBJ1-4,few,NA,CASSLDNEKLFF,TGCGCCAGCAGCTTGGATAATGAAAAACTGTTTTTT
TRBV12-3/TRBV12-4,TRBJ2-7,few,NA,CASSLALRVRGNEQYF,TGTGCCAGCAGTTTAGCTCTCCGAGTCAGGGGTAACGAGCAGTACTTC
TRBV27,TRBJ2-4,NA,TRBD1,CASSSTGDIAKNIQYF,TGTGCCAGCAGTTCGACAGGGGATATAGCCAAAAACATTCAGTACTTC
TRBV14,TRBJ2-3,few,NA,CASSQRSGLNTDTQYF,TGTGCCAGCAGCCAACGCAGTGGTCTAAACACAGATACGCAGTATTTT
TRBV7-2,TRBJ2-1,few,TRBD1,CASSLDPGQGAYEQFF,TGTGCCAGCAGCTTAGATCCGGGACAGGGGGCCTATGAGCAGTTCTTC
TRBV7-2,TRBJ1-2,few,NA,CASSQQVQFGYTF,TGTGCCAGCAGCCAACAGGTCCAATTTGGCTACACCTTC
TRBV20-1,TRBJ2-3,NA,NA,CSATESLTDTQYF,TGCAGTGCGACCGAATCACTCACAGATACGCAGTATTTT
TRBV5-1,TRBJ2-3,few,TRBD2,CASSPRGAGSTDTQYF,TGCGCCAGCAGCCCGCGGGGAGCGGGGAGTACAGATACGCAGTATTTT
TRBV28,TRBJ1-2,few,TRBD1,CASIPPLGQGDYGYTF,TGTGCCAGCATACCCCCTTTGGGACAGGGGGACTATGGCTACACCTTC
TRBV5-1,TRBJ2-6,NA,NA,CASSLVSVSGANVLTF,TGCGCCAGCAGCTTGGTGTCAGTCTCTGGGGCCAACGTCCTGACTTTC
TRBV11-2,TRBJ2-4,few,NA,CASRRGAEDIQYF,TGTGCCAGCAGGAGGGGCGCCGAAGACATTCAGTACTTC
TRBV7-8,TRBJ1-4,NA,TRBD1,CASSLASEQDRLFF,TGTGCCAGCAGCTTAGCGTCGGAGCAGGACAGGCTGTTTTTT
TRBV20-1,TRBJ2-1,few,NA,CSPAPPGTEQFF,TGCTCCCCAGCCCCCCCCGGGACTGAGCAGTTCTTC
TRBV12-3/TRBV12-4,TRBJ1-1,few,TRBD1,CASSRRQGFRTEAFF,TGTGCCAGCAGCCGACGACAGGGTTTTAGGACTGAAGCTTTCTTT
TRBV20-1,TRBJ2-1,many,NA,CSAPGQNNEQFF,TGCAGTGCTCCAGGGCAGAACAATGAGCAGTTCTTC
TRBV5-5,TRBJ1-4,many,TRBD1,CASSWDRSNEKLFF,TGTGCCAGCAGCTGGGACAGGTCCAATGAAAAACTGTTTTTT
TRBV6-1,TRBJ2-7,NA,TRBD1,CASSPRDREHYEQYF,TGTGCCAGCAGTCCCCGGGACAGGGAACATTACGAGCAGTACTTC
TRBV12-3/TRBV12-4,TRBJ2-7,many,NA,CASRREEGHGYEQYF,TGTGCCAGCAGGAGGGAAGAGGGGCACGGCTACGAGCAGTACTTC
TRBV5-1,TRBJ1-2,few,NA,CASSLVPRSANYGYTF,TGCGCCAGCAGCTTGGTTCCGAGGAGTGCTAACTATGGCTACACCTTC
TRBV7-2,TRBJ2-2,few,NA,CASSLGPAVAGELFF,TGTGCCAGCAGCTTAGGGCCCGCGGTTGCCGGGGAGCTGTTTTTT
TRBV20-1,TRBJ2-7,few,TRBD1,CSAVLGTGASYEQYF,TGCAGTGCGGTTTTGGGGACAGGAGCGAGCTACGAGCAGTACTTC
TRBV7-2,TRBJ2-5,few,NA,CASSLDYAPETQYF,TGTGCCAGCAGCTTAGATTATGCCCCAGAGACCCAGTACTTC
TRBV20-1,TRBJ1-5,few,TRBD1,CSARETGGRQPQHF,TGCAGTGCTAGGGAGACAGGGGGCCGGCAGCCCCAGCATTTT
TRBV12-3/TRBV12-4,TRBJ2-1,many,NA,CASTTGPYNEQFF,TGTGCCAGCACCACCGGTCCTTACAATGAGCAGTTCTTC
TRBV4-3,TRBJ1-5,few,NA,CASSQDAQSNQPQHF,TGCGCCAGCAGCCAAGATGCGCAGAGCAATCAGCCCCAGCATTTT
TRBV12-3/TRBV12-4,TRBJ2-3,NA,TRBD2,CASTLTVTSGSQAGTDTQYF,TGTGCCAGCACCCTCACAGTGACTAGCGGGAGTCAAGCGGGCACAGATACGCAGTATTTT
TRBV5-1,TRBJ1-1,few,NA,CASSLWDTKNTEAFF,TGCGCCAGCAGCTTGTGGGACACTAAGAACACTGAAGCTTTCTTT
TRBV5-1,TRBJ2-5,NA,NA,CASSYSGRGHQETQYF,TGCGCCAGCAGCTACTCAGGGAGAGGCCACCAAGAGACCCAGTACTTC
TRBV12-3/TRBV12-4,TRBJ2-2,NA,TRBD1,CASKITGGAGELFF,TGTGCCAGCAAGATCACAGGGGGAGCCGGGGAGCTGTTTTTT